This TCR beta chain was retrieved from a study of OX40 agonist ivuxolimab in advanced cancers. Across the whole study: Patients were given ivuxolimab, an antibody that agonizes OX40 (CD134).

A few counts support this clone. Method: immunoSEQ multiplex PCR; TCRdb's copy keeps in-frame clones and lacks some. The sample lists approximately 60,000 clones, about 90% occurring once. The CDR3 contains 14 residues. V was pared by 2 bases and J by 5 bases, with 11 bases between. Germline CDR1 and CDR2: SGHRS and YFSETQ. The clonotype was recovered from an adult with an advanced solid tumor such as melanoma, head and neck, liver or kidney cancer. The sample here was CD4+ or CD8+ T cells sorted from blood, taken in a trial of the OX40 agonist ivuxolimab. V usage is TRBV5-1 and J usage is TRBJ2-1; possible D gene TRBD2, 5 bases. CDR3 DNA sequence: TGCGCCAGCAGCTTAGGGTCGCGGGACAATGAGCAGTTCTTC. Translating gives CASSLGSRDNEQFF.